These T cell receptor beta chains were read from a single sample in a study of control samples from healthy donors and cancer patients. Clones were sequenced by immunoSEQ multiplex PCR, and TCRdb holds only the in-frame ones, with some missing. This table has 200,000 or so clones, around 94% appearing once. Input material: blood. The source is a man aged 45 to 65 in good health. CDR3s include the opening cysteine and the closing phenylalanine or tryptophan. D genes are given only for firm matches. Clone sizes are given selectively: once, few, many, or a class where the clone is expanded.

>TRBD1|TRBJ1-1|15|-|TRBV18
TGTGCCAGCTCCCAGGAGGGGGCCCGAAACACTGAAGCTTTCTTT
CASSQEGARNTEAFF
>-|TRBJ2-1|12|-|TRBV5-1
TGCGCCAGCAGCTTCCGGCCGGACGAGCAGTTCTTC
CASSFRPDEQFF
>TRBD1|TRBJ1-2|14|-|TRBV24-1
TGTGCCACCAGTGATACGAACAGGGGGGGAGGCTACACCTTC
CATSDTNRGGGYTF
>-|TRBJ2-3|20|-|TRBV21-1
TGTGCCAGCAGCCTTACCGGGACAGACAATCTTGGGACTAGCGGGGATACGCAGTATTTT
CASSLTGTDNLGTSGDTQYF
>TRBD1|TRBJ1-4|14|-|TRBV5-5
TGTGCCAGCAGCCCGACAGGGGCAAATGAAAAACTGTTTTTT
CASSPTGANEKLFF
>-|TRBJ1-2|13|-|TRBV25-1
TGTGCCAGCAGCGGACAGCATAACTATGGCTACACCTTC
CASSGQHNYGYTF
>TRBD1|TRBJ1-1|14|-|TRBV11-2
TGTGCCAGCAGCCGGGACAGGGGGGACACTGAAGCTTTCTTT
CASSRDRGDTEAFF
>-|TRBJ1-2|14|-|TRBV5-1
TGCGCCAGCAGCCGAGGCGAACAGGGCGGTAGCTACACCTTC
CASSRGEQGGSYTF
>-|TRBJ2-3|14|-|TRBV5-4
TGTGCCAGCAGCTTGGCCTCGCTCACAGATACGCAGTATTTT
CASSLASLTDTQYF
>-|TRBJ1-6|15|-|TRBV9
TGTGCCAGCAGCGCAGAAGGGACTCAAAGGGTACTCCTCCACTTT
CASSAEGTQRVLLHF
>-|TRBJ1-1|11|-|TRBV6-5
TGTGCCAGCAGTTACGGGACTGAAGCTTTCTTT
CASSYGTEAFF
>TRBD1|TRBJ2-3|14|-|TRBV2
TGTGCCAGCAGTGATCAGGGGGGCACAGATACGCAGTATTTT
CASSDQGGTDTQYF
>-|TRBJ1-6|16|-|TRBV28
TGTGCCAGCAGTCGTGGACCCACCTTCGGGCATTCACCCCTCCACTTT
CASSRGPTFGHSPLHF
>TRBD2|TRBJ2-7|16|-|TRBV10-1
TGCGCCAGCAGTGAGGGTCTAGCGGGGGGGTATCGGGAGCAGTACTTC
CASSEGLAGGYREQYF
>TRBD1|TRBJ1-1|14|-|TRBV7-9
TGTGCCAGCAGCCCACAACAGGGGATTACTGAAGCTTTCTTT
CASSPQQGITEAFF
>TRBD1|TRBJ1-2|18|-|TRBV28
TGTGCCAGCAGTTTATGGAAGGTGGACAGGGGTCGGAACTATGGCTACACCTTC
CASSLWKVDRGRNYGYTF
>TRBD1|TRBJ1-2|14|-|TRBV18
TGTGCCAGCTCACTAGACAGGGCCCTGGATGGCTACACCTTC
CASSLDRALDGYTF
>-|TRBJ1-5|16|-|TRBV20-1
TGCAGTGCTAGTTTGTCAGGGAGTAGGGGCAATCAGCCCCAGCATTTT
CSASLSGSRGNQPQHF
>-|TRBJ1-5|14|-|TRBV24-1
TGTGCCACCAGTGACCGGATCTTCAATCAGCCCCAGCATTTT
CATSDRIFNQPQHF
>-|TRBJ2-5|9|-|TRBV20-1
TGCAGTGCTACCAGAACCCAGTACTTC
CSATRTQYF
>-|TRBJ1-4|15|-|TRBV9
TGTGCCAGCAGCACCTCTACGGGGCTTAAGGAAAAACTGTTTTTT
CASSTSTGLKEKLFF
>-|TRBJ2-5|14|-|TRBV11-2
TGTGCCAGCAGCCGCCGGGGGGCTGGAGAGACCCAGTACTTC
CASSRRGAGETQYF
>-|TRBJ2-3|13|once|TRBV14
TGTGCCGGCAGCCGAGTTGGAACAGATACGCAGTATTTT
CAGSRVGTDTQYF
>TRBD1|TRBJ2-5|15|once|TRBV11-2
TGTGCCAGCAGCTTAGATACAATGACAGGGGGGACCCAGTACTTC
CASSLDTMTGGTQYF
>-|TRBJ2-3|11|-|TRBV20-1
TGCAGTGCTAGACCCAGCCAGACGCAGTATTTT
CSARPSQTQYF
>-|TRBJ2-4|22|-|TRBV6-1
TGTGCCAGCAGTGAAGGTTTTACAAAGGGGCCGGAAACCTTATTAGCCAAAAACATTCAGTACTTC
CASSEGFTKGPETLLAKNIQYF
>-|TRBJ1-6|17|-|TRBV7-6
TGTGCCAGCAGCTCCCTCCCGGAGGGTACCTATAATTCACCCCTCCACTTT
CASSSLPEGTYNSPLHF
>-|TRBJ1-5|15|-|TRBV6-2/TRBV6-3
TGTGCCAGCAGTTACCCCGGGACAAGCAATCAGCCCCAGCATTTT
CASSYPGTSNQPQHF
>-|TRBJ1-4|11|-|TRBV19
TGTGCCACTCAGATTGAGAAAAAACTGTTTTTT
CATQIEKKLFF
>-|TRBJ2-7|15|-|TRBV4-3
TGCGCCAGCAGCCCAGGGGTGTTGGCTGCCTACGAGCAGTACTTC
CASSPGVLAAYEQYF
>-|TRBJ2-2|18|-|TRBV5-1
TGCGCCAGCAGCTTCGGCAGGGGGGATTCCCCGAACACCGGGGAGCTGTTTTTT
CASSFGRGDSPNTGELFF
>TRBD1|TRBJ1-1|13|-|TRBV6-5
TGTGCCAGCAGGGGACAGCCGAACACTGAAGCTTTCTTT
CASRGQPNTEAFF
>TRBD1|TRBJ2-1|17|-|TRBV3-1/TRBV3-2
TGTGCCAGCAGCCAAGATACGACAGGGGGCGATTTCAATGAGCAGTTCTTC
CASSQDTTGGDFNEQFF
>-|TRBJ1-1|13|-|TRBV28
TGTGCCAGCAGTTTTTTGGGGGGATGGAAGGCTTTCTTT
CASSFLGGWKAFF
>TRBD1|TRBJ2-3|16|-|TRBV3-1/TRBV3-2
TGTGCCAGCAGCCATTACAGGGGGCGCGGCACAGATACGCAGTATTTT
CASSHYRGRGTDTQYF
>-|TRBJ1-4|14|-|TRBV7-2
TGTGCCAGCAGCTTACCCGGGAGAGGTGAAAAACTGTTTTTT
CASSLPGRGEKLFF
>TRBD1|TRBJ1-2|14|-|TRBV7-2
TGTGCCAGCAGCCCCCAGGGGGACAGGGCTGGCTACACCTTC
CASSPQGDRAGYTF
>-|TRBJ1-2|12|-|TRBV28
TGTGCCAGCCTTGTTGGGGGCCGGGGCTACACCTTC
CASLVGGRGYTF
>TRBD1|TRBJ2-2|15|-|TRBV5-1
TGCGCCAGCAGCTTGGAAGGACAGGGGAACGGGGAGCTGTTTTTT
CASSLEGQGNGELFF
>-|TRBJ1-1|14|few|TRBV19
TGTGCCAGTAGTAACAGGGCGGCGAACACTGAAGCTTTCTTT
CASSNRAANTEAFF
>TRBD1|TRBJ2-3|16|-|TRBV19
TGTGCCAGTAGTAAGGGACAGGGGGCCCCGGCAGATACGCAGTATTTT
CASSKGQGAPADTQYF
>-|TRBJ1-2|15|-|TRBV25-1
TGTGCCAGCAGTGACGGGGCAGGAATGAGAGTTGGCTACACCTTC
CASSDGAGMRVGYTF
>-|TRBJ1-2|13|-|TRBV14
TGTGCCAGCAGCCAGGGCGCAAGCTATGGCTACACCTTC
CASSQGASYGYTF